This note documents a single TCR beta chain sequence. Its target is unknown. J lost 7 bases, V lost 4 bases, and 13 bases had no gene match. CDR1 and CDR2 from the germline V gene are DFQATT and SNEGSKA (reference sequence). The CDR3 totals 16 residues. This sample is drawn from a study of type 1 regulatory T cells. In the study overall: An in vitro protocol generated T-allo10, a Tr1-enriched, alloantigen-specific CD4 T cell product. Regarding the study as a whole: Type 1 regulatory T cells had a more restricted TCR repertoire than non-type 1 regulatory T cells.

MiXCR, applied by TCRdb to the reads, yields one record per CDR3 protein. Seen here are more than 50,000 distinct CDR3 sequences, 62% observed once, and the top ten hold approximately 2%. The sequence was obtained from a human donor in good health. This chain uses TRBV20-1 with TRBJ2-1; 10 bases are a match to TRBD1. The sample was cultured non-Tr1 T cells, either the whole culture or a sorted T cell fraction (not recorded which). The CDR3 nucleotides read TGCAGTGCTACGTCCAACCGGGACAGGGGACTTAATGAGCAGTTCTTC. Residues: CSATSNRDRGLNEQFF.